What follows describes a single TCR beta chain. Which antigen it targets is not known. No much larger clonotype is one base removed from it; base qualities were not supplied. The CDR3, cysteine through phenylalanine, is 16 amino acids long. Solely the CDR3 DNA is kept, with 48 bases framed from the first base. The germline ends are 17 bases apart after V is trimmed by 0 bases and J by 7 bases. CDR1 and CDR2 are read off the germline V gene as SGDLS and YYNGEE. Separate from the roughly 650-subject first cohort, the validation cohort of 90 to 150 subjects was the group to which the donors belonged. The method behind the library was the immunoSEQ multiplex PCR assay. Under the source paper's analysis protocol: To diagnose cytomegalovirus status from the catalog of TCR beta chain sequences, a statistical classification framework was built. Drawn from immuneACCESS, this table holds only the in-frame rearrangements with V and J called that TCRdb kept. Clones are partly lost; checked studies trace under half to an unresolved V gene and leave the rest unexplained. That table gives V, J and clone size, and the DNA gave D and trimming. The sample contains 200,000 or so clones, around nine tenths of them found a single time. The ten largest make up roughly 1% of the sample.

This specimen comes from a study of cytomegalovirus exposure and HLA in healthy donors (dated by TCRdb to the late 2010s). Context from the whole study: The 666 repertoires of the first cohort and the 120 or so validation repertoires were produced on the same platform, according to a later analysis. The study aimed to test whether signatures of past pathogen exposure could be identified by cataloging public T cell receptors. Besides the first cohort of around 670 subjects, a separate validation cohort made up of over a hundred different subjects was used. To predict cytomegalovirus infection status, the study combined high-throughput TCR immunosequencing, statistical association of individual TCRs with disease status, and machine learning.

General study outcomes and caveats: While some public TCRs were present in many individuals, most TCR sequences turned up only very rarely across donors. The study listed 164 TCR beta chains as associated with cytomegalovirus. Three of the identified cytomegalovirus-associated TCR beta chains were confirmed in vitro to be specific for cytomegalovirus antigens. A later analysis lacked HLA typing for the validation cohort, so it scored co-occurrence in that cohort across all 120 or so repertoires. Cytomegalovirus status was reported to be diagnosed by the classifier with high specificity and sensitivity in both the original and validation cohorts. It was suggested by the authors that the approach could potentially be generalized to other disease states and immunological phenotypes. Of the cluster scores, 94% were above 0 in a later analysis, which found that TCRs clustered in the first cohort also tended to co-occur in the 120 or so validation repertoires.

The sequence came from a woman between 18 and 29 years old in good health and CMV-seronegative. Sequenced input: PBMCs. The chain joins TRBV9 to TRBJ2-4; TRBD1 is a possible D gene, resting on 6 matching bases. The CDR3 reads CASSVALQGNSNIQYF. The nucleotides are TGTGCCAGCAGCGTAGCTCTCCAGGGGAATTCGAACATTCAGTACTTC.